The present entry profiles one TCR beta chain with its context. As yet, its antigen is unknown. Germline V CDR1 and CDR2: SEHNR, FQNEAQ (reference sequence). V lost 0 bases, J lost 3 bases, and 4 bases stayed unmatched. CDR3 size: 15 residues. Quantitative 5'-RACE with molecular barcodes produced the TCR beta libraries. TCRdb independently ran MiXCR on the 5' RACE reads; one entry per CDR3 protein. The sample carries around 150,000 distinct CDR3 sequences, 44% recorded once. These data belong to a study of CD8 T cells in ankylosing spondylitis. General observations from the study: Disease-linked clones were reportedly significantly enriched in matched ankylosing spondylitis synovial fluid.

This chain connects TRBV7-9 to TRBJ1-1; 7 nucleotides line up with TRBD1. Sequencing was done on a sample of synovial fluid, either unsorted or a sorted T cell fraction (not recorded which). The receptor's source is a male donor with ankylosing spondylitis. The CDR3, as DNA: TGTGCCAGCAGCTTAGCCCCAGGGGGGTACACTGAAGCTTTCTTT. Its translation is CASSLAPGGYTEAFF.